This passage covers 9 T cell receptor beta chains from one sample sequenced in a study of regulatory T cells in long-lasting Graves disease. Assembly of TCR beta libraries relied on iRepertoire HTBI primers together with Arm-PCR of CDR3 regions. TCRdb recomputed calls from the multiplex PCR reads with MiXCR, one row per CDR3 protein. Of roughly 500,000 distinct CDR3 sequences listed, approximately 22% are singletons. Time point of the sample: persistent/refractory GD, antithyroid drugs over 5 years with positive TRAb. The TCR library was made from RNA extracted from PBMCs. The specimen was peripheral blood mononuclear cells (PBMCs), collected when the disease was refractory, from a patient treated with antithyroid drugs. The receptors come from a female donor with Graves disease.

This clonotype was counted many times. The V gene is TRBV29-1, the J gene TRBJ1-2, with TRBD1 as a possible D gene (6 bases). The V gene lost 2 bases and the J gene lost 3 bases, with 13 bases spanning the gap. Germline lookup yields CDR1 SQVTM and CDR2 ANQGSEA. The CDR3 covers 14 residues. The CDR3 spells CSVESGGEDYGYTF. The CDR3 coding sequence is TGCAGCGTTGAATCGGGGGGCGAAGACTATGGCTACACCTTC. The full variable domain, completed using reference TRBV29-1 and TRBJ1-2, is SAVISQKPSRDICQRGTSLTIQCQVDSQVTMMFWYRQQPGQSLTLIATANQGSEATYESGFVIDKFPISRPNLTFSTLTVSNMSPEDSSIYLCSVESGGEDYGYTFGSGTRLTVV.

In this sample, this clonotype turned up a few times. The V gene is TRBV18, the J gene TRBJ1-1, with D possibly being TRBD1 (6 bases). The CDR3 sequence is 15 residues long. The V end was cut by 0 bases, the J end by 1 base, with 9 bases between. CDR1 KGHSH and CDR2 LQKENI come from the germline V gene. DNA of the CDR3: TGTGCCAGCTCACCACCCACAGGGCGGAACACTGAAGCTTTCTTT. Protein product: CASSPPTGRNTEAFF.

In this sample, this clonotype turned up a few times. V and J are TRBV6-1 and TRBJ1-6; D ambiguous. The length of the CDR3 is 14 residues. Per the germline V gene, CDR1 is MNHNS and CDR2 is SASEGT. The V and J ends lost 5 bases and 5 bases respectively, with 10 bases between them. The CDR3 spells CASSKGRNNSPLHF. The CDR3 bases are TGTGCCAGCAGTAAAGGGCGGAATAATTCACCCCTCCACTTT.

The chain has TRBV28 and TRBJ2-3; 9 bases are a match to TRBD2. Germline CDR1 and CDR2: MDHEN and SYDVKM. CDR3 length: 16 residues. Trimming cost V 5 bases and J 3 bases; bases outside gene matches: 9. Here the CDR3 reads CASSPEAGGWTDTQYF. The CDR3 nucleotides read TGTGCCAGCAGTCCCGAAGCGGGAGGTTGGACAGATACGCAGTATTTT.

In this sample, this clonotype turned up a few times. The rearrangement links TRBV20-1 to TRBJ1-2; perhaps TRBD1 as D (5 bases). Germline CDR1 and CDR2: DFQATT and SNEGSKA (reference sequence). Trimming removed 6 bases from V and 5 bases from J, with 16 bases in between. This CDR3 has 13 residues. CDR3 region: CSAGSAGTYGYTF. CDR3 sequence (DNA): TGCAGTGCCGGATCCGCCGGGACGTATGGCTACACCTTC.

Only a few counts were recorded for this clonotype. The chain couples TRBV7-2 to TRBJ2-3; D call uncertain. The CDR3 covers 17 residues. The germline V and J ends were trimmed by 3 bases and 2 bases, with 18 bases remaining between them. From germline, CDR1 is SGHTA and CDR2 FQGNSA. CDR3 DNA: TGTGCCAGCAGCTTCCCCCCAAGACTGTCCCTCACAGATACGCAGTATTTT. Amino acids: CASSFPPRLSLTDTQYF.

This chain links TRBV9 with TRBJ2-7; TRBD1 agrees at 8 bases. The CDR3 is made up of 16 amino acids. Germline-derived CDR1 and CDR2 are SGDLS and YYNGEE. The V gene end was trimmed by 0 bases and the J gene end by 4 bases; junction bases not matched to a gene: 9. Here the CDR3 DNA reads TGTGCCAGCAGCGTAGGTGGACAGGGCAGTAGATACGAGCAGTACTTC. As protein: CASSVGGQGSRYEQYF. The full variable domain, with the rest looked up from reference TRBV9 and TRBJ2-7, is DSGVTQTPKHLITATGQRVTLRCSPRSGDLSVYWYQQSLDQGLQFLIQYYNGEERAKGNILERFSAQQFPDLHSELNLSSLELGDSALYFCASSVGGQGSRYEQYFGPGTRLTVT.

This clonotype was counted many times. CDR3 residues: CASSFDRGSGNSNQPQHF. The CDR3 nucleotides read TGTGCCAGCAGTTTCGACAGGGGGTCGGGGAATAGCAATCAGCCCCAGCATTTT. The J gene is TRBJ1-5, the V gene TRBV2; 9 nucleotides agree with TRBD1. The germline V gene has CDR1 SNHLY and CDR2 FYNNEI. The V segment lost 5 bases and the J segment 0 bases; nucleotides outside the gene matches: 11. The CDR3 has 18 residues.

V gene TRBV27 combines with J gene TRBJ2-7, with D possibly TRBD1 on 7 matching bases. The CDR3 spans 14 residues. Germline values: CDR1 MNHEY, CDR2 SMNVEV (reference sequence). V gave up 5 bases and J gave up 5 bases, with 16 bases separating them. CDR3 sequence (DNA): TGTGCCAGCAGTCCAGGGGGGTTTATCGACGAGCAGTACTTC. It translates to CASSPGGFIDEQYF.